This TCR beta chain came from a study of blood T cell repertoires in COVID-19. Study-wide background: Researchers got acute and convalescent COVID-19 samples from the United States, Italy and Spain.

Profiled with immunoSEQ multiplex PCR; TCRdb holds only in-frame clones, not every one. The sample has more than 150,000 clones; roughly nine tenths are singletons. The length of the CDR3 is 12 residues. Trimming took off 2 bases at V and 3 bases at J, with 5 bases between the two ends. The germline V gene has CDR1 SGHTA and CDR2 FQGNSA. This sequence was found in a man between 70 and 80 years old with active or convalescent COVID-19. This sequence joins TRBV7-2 and TRBJ2-7, with a tentative D call TRBD1 (5 bases). The sequenced sample was peripheral blood. CDR3 coding DNA: TGTGCCAGCAGCTTACAGGGCTACGAGCAGTACTTC. Translated: CASSLQGYEQYF.